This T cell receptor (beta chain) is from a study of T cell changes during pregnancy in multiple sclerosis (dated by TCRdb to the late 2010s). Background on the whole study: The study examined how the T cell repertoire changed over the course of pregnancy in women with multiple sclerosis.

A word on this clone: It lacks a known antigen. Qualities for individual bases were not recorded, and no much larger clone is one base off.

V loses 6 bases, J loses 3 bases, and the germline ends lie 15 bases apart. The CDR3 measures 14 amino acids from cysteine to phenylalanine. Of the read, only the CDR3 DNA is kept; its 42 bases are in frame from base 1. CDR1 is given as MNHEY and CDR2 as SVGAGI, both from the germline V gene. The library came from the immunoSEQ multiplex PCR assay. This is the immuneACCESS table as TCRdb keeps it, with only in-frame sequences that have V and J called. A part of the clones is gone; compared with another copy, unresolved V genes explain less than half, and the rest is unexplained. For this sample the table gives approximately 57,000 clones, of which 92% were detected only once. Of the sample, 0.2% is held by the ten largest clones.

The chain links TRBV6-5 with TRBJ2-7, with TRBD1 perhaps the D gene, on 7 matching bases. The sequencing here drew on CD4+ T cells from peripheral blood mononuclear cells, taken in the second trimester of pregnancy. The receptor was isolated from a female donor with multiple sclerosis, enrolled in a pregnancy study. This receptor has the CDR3 CASRVRQGGYEQYF. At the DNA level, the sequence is TGTGCCAGCAGGGTTAGACAGGGAGGCTACGAGCAGTACTTC.